This paragraph reports one T cell receptor beta chain. The V gene's germline CDR1 is SGHRS and CDR2 YFSETQ. The CDR3 loop spans 14 amino acids. V lost 2 bases to trimming and J lost 7 bases, with 16 bases between them. The sample comes from a study of blood T cell repertoires in COVID-19. Sequencing was performed with immunoSEQ multiplex PCR; in TCRdb, only in-frame clones are kept and a portion is missing. The table includes approximately 170,000 clones, 65% to 85% detected once. Input material: peripheral blood. This rearrangement joins TRBV5-1 to TRBJ2-7, with a tentative D call TRBD1 (6 bases). The receptor's source is a man between 60 and 75 years old with active or convalescent COVID-19. CDR3 in amino acids: CASSFSDRRREQYF. The CDR3 DNA sequence: TGCGCCAGCAGCTTCAGTGACAGGAGAAGGGAGCAGTACTTC.